This TCR beta chain was sequenced in a study of shared clonotypes between healthy human individuals. Study-wide points: Expectations were that clonotype sharing among donors would be affected by sequencing depth.

In its sample, this clone was seen once. The antigen is unknown. This CDR3 is built from 17 residues. CDR1 SGDLS and CDR2 YYNGEE come from the germline V gene. Unmatched junction bases numbered 14, after V lost 4 bases and J lost 3 bases. Data came from immunoSEQ multiplex PCR; TCRdb stores just in-frame clones and leaves some out. In the table there are 2 million to 3 million clones, 85% to 95% of which are singletons. This receptor was obtained from a young man in good health. The sample was naive CD4+ T cells sorted from blood. Described subset: CD45RA+ positively selected. V is TRBV9 and J is TRBJ2-3; TRBD1 agrees at 7 bases. The CDR3 is CASSRVQGNSGTDTQYF. The CDR3 DNA sequence: TGTGCCAGCAGCCGGGTACAGGGGAATTCAGGGACAGATACGCAGTATTTT.